This T cell receptor (beta chain) was recorded in a study of blood T cell repertoires in COVID-19. On the study more broadly: Acute-phase and convalescent COVID-19 samples originated in the United States, Italy and Spain.

The Seattle site enrolled patients during active infection and followed them longitudinally. How the authors handled the data: Amplification from reference gene primers served as the basis for estimated nucleated cell counts. Measured with immunoSEQ multiplex PCR; TCRdb has only the in-frame clones, and not every one. Clone size and the V and J calls come from that table; the DNA yielded D and trimming. The sample includes over 200,000 clones, roughly 92% of them seen just once. This clone showed up just a few times. V was trimmed by 3 bases and J by 3 bases, leaving 12 bases between them. The CDR3 runs to 14 residues. Looked up from germline, CDR1 is LNHDA and CDR2 is SQIVND (reference sequence).

The gene calls are TRBV19 and TRBJ2-7, with D hard to call. This TCR was recovered from a man aged 55 to 70 with COVID-19, enrolled during active disease. What was sequenced was peripheral blood. CDR3 nucleotides: TGTGCCAGTAGTATCGTTCTGGGCATCTACGAGCAGTACTTC. The encoded protein is CASSIVLGIYEQYF.